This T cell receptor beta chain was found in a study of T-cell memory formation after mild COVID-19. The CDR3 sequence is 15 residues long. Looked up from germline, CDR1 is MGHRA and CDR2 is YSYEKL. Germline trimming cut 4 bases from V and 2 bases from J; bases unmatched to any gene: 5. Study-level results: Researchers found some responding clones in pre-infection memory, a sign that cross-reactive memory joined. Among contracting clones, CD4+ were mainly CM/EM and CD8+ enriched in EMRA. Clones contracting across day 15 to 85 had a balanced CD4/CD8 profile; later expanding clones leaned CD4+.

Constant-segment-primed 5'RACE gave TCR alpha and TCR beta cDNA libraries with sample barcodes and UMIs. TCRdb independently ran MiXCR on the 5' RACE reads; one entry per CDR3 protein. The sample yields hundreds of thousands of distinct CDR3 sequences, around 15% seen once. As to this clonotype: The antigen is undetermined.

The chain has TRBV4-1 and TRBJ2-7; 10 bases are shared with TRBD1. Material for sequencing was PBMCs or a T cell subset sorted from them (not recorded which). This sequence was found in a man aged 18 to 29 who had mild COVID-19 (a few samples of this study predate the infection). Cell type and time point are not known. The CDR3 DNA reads TGCGCCAGCAGCCTCGGGACAGGGGTCACCTACGAGCAGTACGTC. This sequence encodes CASSLGTGVTYEQYV.